These T cell receptor beta chains were read from a single sample in a study of identical twins. TCRdb redid the calling of the 5' RACE reads with MiXCR, one entry per CDR3 protein. This table holds nearly 900,000 distinct CDR3 sequences, roughly an eighth found once. These records were also assigned to another study, of yellow fever vaccine responses in identical twins.

The specimen sequenced was PBMCs. The receptors were sampled from a woman between 18 and 30 years old in good health. Both conserved end residues are part of each CDR3. A D gene is named only where the DNA matches it firmly. Not every row has a clone size; where given, it reads once, few, many or a size class.

CDR3 length,clone size,J gene,D gene,V gene,CDR3 protein,CDR3 DNA
13,.,TRBJ2-2,.,TRBV11-2,CASSFQGNGELFF,TGTGCCAGCAGCTTTCAGGGGAACGGGGAGCTGTTTTTT
18,many,TRBJ2-1,.,TRBV7-2,CASSLAYHLKTSYNEQFF,TGTGCCAGCAGCTTAGCGTACCACTTAAAGACATCCTACAATGAGCAGTTCTTC
19,many,TRBJ1-5,TRBD1,TRBV6-2/TRBV6-3,CASSYPADRGAYSNQPQHF,TGTGCCAGCAGTTATCCTGCGGACAGGGGGGCATATAGCAATCAGCCCCAGCATTTT
12,.,TRBJ2-6,.,TRBV2,CASISGANVLTF,TGTGCCAGCATATCCGGGGCCAACGTCCTGACTTTC
15,.,TRBJ2-3,TRBD2,TRBV27,CASSLSTSGSYTQYF,TGTGCCAGCAGTTTATCGACTAGCGGGAGCTATACGCAGTATTTT
18,.,TRBJ2-5,.,TRBV27,CASSPRQSPRVREETQYF,TGTGCCAGCAGTCCCCGACAGTCTCCACGGGTTAGAGAAGAGACCCAGTACTTC
13,few,TRBJ2-7,TRBD2,TRBV28,CASSFRLASEQYF,TGTGCCAGCAGTTTTAGACTAGCTTCCGAGCAGTACTTC
15,.,TRBJ1-3,.,TRBV25-1,CASSELGPSGNTIYF,TGTGCCAGCAGTGAATTGGGACCCTCTGGAAACACCATATATTTT
15,.,TRBJ2-1,TRBD2,TRBV7-9,CASSLASGSQDEQFF,TGTGCCAGCAGCTTGGCTAGCGGGTCTCAAGATGAGCAGTTCTTC
16,few,TRBJ1-2,.,TRBV4-1,CASSQGVHAANYGYTF,TGCGCCAGCAGCCAAGGCGTACACGCTGCCAACTATGGCTACACCTTC
14,few,TRBJ2-1,.,TRBV20-1,CSARRGAINNEQFF,TGCAGTGCTAGGCGAGGGGCTATAAACAATGAGCAGTTCTTC
15,.,TRBJ2-7,.,TRBV4-1,CASSQDPVLPDEQYF,TGCGCCAGCAGCCAAGACCCAGTTCTCCCCGACGAGCAGTACTTC
15,.,TRBJ1-3,.,TRBV12-2,CASRLDRSSGNTIYF,TGTGCAAGTCGCTTAGACAGGTCCTCTGGAAACACCATATATTTT
15,.,TRBJ2-7,.,TRBV27,CASSLSGGFGLGQYF,TGTGCCAGCAGTTTATCCGGGGGATTTGGGCTCGGGCAGTACTTC
13,.,TRBJ2-1,.,TRBV20-1,CSARDWGSNEQFF,TGCAGTGCTAGAGATTGGGGGTCCAATGAGCAGTTCTTC
14,few,TRBJ2-5,TRBD2,TRBV20-1,CSARNPSGQETQYF,TGCAGTGCTAGGAACCCTAGCGGACAAGAGACCCAGTACTTC
14,few,TRBJ1-5,.,TRBV5-5,CASSSSGTNQPQHF,TGTGCCAGCAGCTCCTCTGGCACCAATCAGCCCCAGCATTTT
15,many,TRBJ2-1,.,TRBV5-1,CASSFNLATKNEQFF,TGCGCCAGCAGCTTTAATCTAGCGACCAAGAATGAGCAGTTCTTC
18,.,TRBJ2-3,TRBD2,TRBV2,CACSFYGTSGRGTDTQYF,TGTGCCTGCAGTTTCTACGGGACTAGCGGGAGGGGGACAGATACGCAGTATTTT
18,few,TRBJ2-1,TRBD1,TRBV24-1,CATSDGTGDVGLYNEQFF,TGTGCCACCAGTGACGGGACAGGGGACGTGGGGCTTTACAATGAGCAGTTCTTC
15,.,TRBJ2-5,.,TRBV7-9,CASRLRAATEETQYF,TGTGCCAGCAGATTAAGGGCAGCTACTGAAGAGACCCAGTACTTC
16,.,TRBJ2-3,TRBD2,TRBV27,CASSSRQRDRTDTQYF,TGTGCCAGCAGTTCACGCCAGCGGGACCGCACAGATACGCAGTATTTT
15,many,TRBJ2-1,TRBD2,TRBV6-4,CASSDLLADYNEQFF,TGTGCCAGCAGTGACTTACTAGCGGACTACAATGAGCAGTTCTTC
15,few,TRBJ2-5,.,TRBV11-2,CASSLTATGQETQYF,TGTGCCAGCAGCTTAACGGCCACGGGTCAAGAGACCCAGTACTTC
14,many,TRBJ2-2,.,TRBV27,CASNRAGYTGELFF,TGTGCCAGCAACCGGGCAGGGTACACCGGGGAGCTGTTTTTT
15,.,TRBJ2-5,.,TRBV4-1,CASSQVGTPRETQYF,TGCGCCAGCAGCCAAGTGGGTACGCCTCGGGAGACCCAGTACTTC